This T cell receptor (beta chain) was captured by sequencing in a study of blood T cells in healthy people across ages. Background on the study: With template switching, about one barcoded beta molecule was captured per two T cells.

CDR1 is LNHNV, CDR2 YYDKDF, per germline (reference sequence). This CDR3 contains 14 residues. Whole-study results and caveats: Per million T cells, the diversity of TCR beta decreased roughly linearly as age advanced.

For the second PCR, which ran for about 6 to 11 cycles, a sample-barcoded 5' primer and a J-beta primer mix were used. TCRdb redid the calling of the 5' RACE reads with MiXCR, one entry per CDR3 protein. The sample yields some 940,000 distinct CDR3 sequences, 25% to 35% seen once. Worth noting for this clonotype: Its specificity is not known. A read error may produce the germline difference seen at one junction end.

This sample also belongs to another study, concerning T cells of mothers and their children. From that second work: A few healthy Caucasian mothers gave samples, and so did their six children. Mothers gave over 8.5 million TCR beta CDR3 reads each, and children 2.5 million to 3.5 million each.

Sequenced: blood. The TCR comes from a middle-aged woman in good health. This rearrangement joins TRBV15 to TRBJ2-3; 9 nucleotides align to TRBD1. The CDR3: CATKTGGRTDTRYF. In nucleotides, the CDR3 is TGTGCCACCAAGACAGGGGGAAGAACAGATACGCGGTATTTT. Based on the CDR3 plus reference TRBV15 and TRBJ2-3, the full variable domain is DAMVIQNPRYQVTQFGKPVTLSCSQTLNHNVMYWYQQKSSQAPKLLFHYYDKDFNNEADTPDNFQSRRPNTSFCFLDIRSPGLGDTAMYLCATKTGGRTDTRYFGPGTRLTVL.